This is a list of T cell receptor beta chains from one sample in a study of response to subunit inactivated influenza vaccine. TCRdb passed the RT-PCR reads through MiXCR, listing each CDR3 protein once. The table shows 200,000 to 300,000 distinct CDR3 sequences, with more than 10% occurring only once. Here the sequenced sample was non-naive T cells sorted from PBMCs, taken 14 to 15 days before vaccination. Source of these receptors: a middle-aged man who received an inactivated influenza vaccine. The CDR3 runs from the conserved cysteine through the conserved F or W. The order of the fields is V gene, J gene, clone size, D gene, CDR3 protein, CDR3 DNA. A D gene is named only where the DNA matches it firmly. Clone sizes are given selectively: once, few, many, or a class where the clone is expanded.

TRBV28	TRBJ1-5	NA	TRBD1	CASSLYGTGGWQPQHF	TGTGCCAGCAGTTTATATGGGACAGGGGGCTGGCAGCCCCAGCATTTT
TRBV6-5	TRBJ1-5	many	NA	CASSSIGLNQPQHF	TGTGCCAGCAGTTCCATTGGACTCAATCAGCCCCAGCATTTT
TRBV5-1	TRBJ2-2	NA	NA	CASSGGALNTGELFF	TGCGCCAGCAGTGGGGGTGCGTTGAACACCGGGGAGCTGTTTTTT
TRBV12-3/TRBV12-4	TRBJ1-6	NA	NA	CASSLGQGLNSPLHF	TGTGCCAGCAGTTTGGGTCAGGGATTGAATTCACCCCTCCACTTT
TRBV3-1	TRBJ2-7	NA	TRBD2	CASSHKVPPSSGIPYEQYF	TGTGCCAGCAGCCACAAGGTTCCCCCTTCTAGCGGGATTCCCTACGAGCAGTACTTC
TRBV18	TRBJ1-2	few	TRBD1	CASSPGTGSGYTF	TGTGCCAGCTCACCCGGGACAGGGAGCGGCTACACCTTC
TRBV12-3/TRBV12-4	TRBJ1-1	NA	NA	CASSRDVTEAFF	TGTGCCAGCAGCAGGGATGTCACTGAAGCTTTCTTT
TRBV18	TRBJ2-7	many	TRBD2	CASSPGGAGEQYF	TGTGCCAGCTCACCGGGAGGGGCCGGGGAGCAGTACTTC
TRBV29-1	TRBJ2-1	many	NA	CSVFSGSYNEQFF	TGCAGCGTCTTTAGCGGCTCCTACAATGAGCAGTTCTTC
TRBV20-1	TRBJ2-3	few	TRBD2	CSVPERGGFQDTQYF	TGCAGTGTTCCGGAGCGGGGGGGCTTCCAAGATACGCAGTATTTT
TRBV3-1	TRBJ2-1	NA	NA	CASSQDWANNEQFF	TGTGCCAGCAGCCAAGATTGGGCAAACAATGAGCAGTTCTTC
TRBV29-1	TRBJ2-1	many	TRBD1	CSVEARDRGRNEQFF	TGCAGCGTTGAGGCGAGGGACAGGGGGCGGAATGAGCAGTTCTTC
TRBV10-3	TRBJ2-3	few	TRBD2	CAISYSGGGSTDTQYF	TGTGCCATCAGTTATTCGGGCGGGGGAAGCACAGATACGCAGTATTTT
TRBV12-3/TRBV12-4	TRBJ2-5	NA	NA	CASSLGGGTQYF	TGTGCCAGCAGTTTAGGAGGCGGGACCCAGTACTTC
TRBV12-3/TRBV12-4	TRBJ2-2	few	NA	CASSPGSLAGELFF	TGTGCCAGCAGCCCGGGCAGTTTGGCCGGGGAGCTGTTTTTT
TRBV5-5	TRBJ2-1	many	TRBD2	CASSSSGRPPDEQFF	TGTGCCAGCAGCTCAAGCGGGAGGCCTCCCGATGAGCAGTTCTTC
TRBV10-3	TRBJ2-4	few	NA	CAISTTGTLAKNIQYF	TGTGCCATCAGTACGACAGGGACTCTAGCCAAAAACATTCAGTACTTC
TRBV5-1	TRBJ2-7	NA	NA	CASSGGLEQYF	TGCGCCAGCAGCGGGGGGCTTGAGCAGTACTTC
TRBV29-1	TRBJ2-5	many	NA	CSVEVGTRETQYF	TGCAGCGTTGAAGTGGGGACGCGGGAGACCCAGTACTTC
TRBV6-4	TRBJ1-5	NA	NA	CASSEMRNQPQHF	TGTGCCAGCAGTGAGATGCGCAATCAGCCCCAGCATTTT
TRBV27	TRBJ2-3	few	NA	CASSSAASRTATDTQYF	TGTGCCAGCAGTTCCGCAGCTAGCCGCACAGCCACAGATACGCAGTATTTT
TRBV5-6	TRBJ2-5	many	NA	CASSSQNQETQYF	TGTGCCAGCAGCTCTCAAAATCAAGAGACCCAGTACTTC